What follows describes a single T cell receptor (beta chain). The CDR3 contains 17 residues. Trimming removed 5 bases at V and 1 base at J, with 18 bases between. The germline V gene encodes CDR1 SGHTA and CDR2 FQGNSA. These data originate in a study of blood T cell repertoires in COVID-19. Study-level background: Material from acute and convalescent COVID-19 was sourced from the United States, Italy and Spain. T cells, B-cell-depleted T cells, or PBMCs supplied cDNA or gDNA.

Original methodology: How many nucleated cells were present was estimated from reference gene primer amplification. Sequencing used immunoSEQ multiplex PCR; TCRdb keeps in-frame clones, though not all of them. That table furnishes V, J and clone size, whereas the DNA furnished D and trimming. The sample carries fewer than 250,000 clones, approximately 80% recorded once. Sequenced sample: peripheral blood. The TCR comes from a woman older than 75 with COVID-19, enrolled during active disease. The V call is TRBV7-2, the J call TRBJ1-5, with D unresolved. CDR3 in DNA: TGTGCCAGCAGCCCCCTATCAACGACCGGGAGCAATCAGCCCCAGCATTTT. It encodes CASSPLSTTGSNQPQHF.